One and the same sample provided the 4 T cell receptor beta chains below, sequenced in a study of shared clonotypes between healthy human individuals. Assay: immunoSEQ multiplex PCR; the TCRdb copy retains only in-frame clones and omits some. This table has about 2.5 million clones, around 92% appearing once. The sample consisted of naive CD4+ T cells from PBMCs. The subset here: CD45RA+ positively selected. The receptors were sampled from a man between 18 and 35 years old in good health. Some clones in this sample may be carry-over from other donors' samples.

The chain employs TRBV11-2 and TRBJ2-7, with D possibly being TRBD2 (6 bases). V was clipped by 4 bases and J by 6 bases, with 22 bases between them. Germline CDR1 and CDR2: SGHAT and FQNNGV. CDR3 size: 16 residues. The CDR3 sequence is CASSSRGTLNGGEQYF. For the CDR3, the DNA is TGTGCCAGCAGCTCGCGAGGGACTCTCAACGGAGGCGAGCAGTACTTC.

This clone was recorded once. The CDR3 protein is CASSSGPNIWNTEAFF. The DNA of the CDR3 is TGTGCCAGCAGCTCTGGGCCCAATATTTGGAACACTGAAGCTTTCTTT. The chain is built from TRBV11-2 and TRBJ1-1; D gene uncertain. The CDR3 is 16 residues long. Trimming pared 4 bases from V and 1 base from J, leaving 16 bases between. Per germline, CDR1 SGHAT and CDR2 FQNNGV.

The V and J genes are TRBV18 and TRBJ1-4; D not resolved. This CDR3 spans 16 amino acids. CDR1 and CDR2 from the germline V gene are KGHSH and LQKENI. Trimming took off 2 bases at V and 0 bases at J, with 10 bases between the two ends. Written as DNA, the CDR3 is TGTGCCAGCTCACCAGGGAGGACCGCAACTAATGAAAAACTGTTTTTT. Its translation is CASSPGRTATNEKLFF. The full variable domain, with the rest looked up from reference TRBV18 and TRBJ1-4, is NAGVMQNPRHLVRRRGQEARLRCSPMKGHSHVYWYRQLPEEGLKFMVYLQKENIIDESGMPKERFSAEFPKEGPSILRIQQVVRGDSAAYFCASSPGRTATNEKLFFGSGTQLSVL.

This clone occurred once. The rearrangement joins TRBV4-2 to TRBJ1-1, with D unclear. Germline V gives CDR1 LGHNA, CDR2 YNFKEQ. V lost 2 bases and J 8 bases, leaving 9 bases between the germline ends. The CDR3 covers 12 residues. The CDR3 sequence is CASSQSRLEAFF. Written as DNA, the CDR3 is TGTGCCAGCAGCCAATCGCGTTTGGAAGCTTTCTTT.